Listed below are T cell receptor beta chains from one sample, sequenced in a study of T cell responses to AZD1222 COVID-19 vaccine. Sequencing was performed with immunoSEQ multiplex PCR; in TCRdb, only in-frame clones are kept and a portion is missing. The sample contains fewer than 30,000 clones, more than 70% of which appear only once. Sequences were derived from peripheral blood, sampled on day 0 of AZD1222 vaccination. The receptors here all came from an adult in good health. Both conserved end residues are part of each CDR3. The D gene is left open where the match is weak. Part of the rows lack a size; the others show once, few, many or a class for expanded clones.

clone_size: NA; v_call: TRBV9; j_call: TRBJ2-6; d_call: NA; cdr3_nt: TGTGCCAGCAGCGGACAGATAACAAACTCTGGGGCCAACGTCCTGACTTTC; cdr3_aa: CASSGQITNSGANVLTF
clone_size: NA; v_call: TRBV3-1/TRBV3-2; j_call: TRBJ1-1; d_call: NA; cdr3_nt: TGTGCCAGCAGCCTTAGGACGGTGAACACTGAAGCTTTCTTT; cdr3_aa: CASSLRTVNTEAFF
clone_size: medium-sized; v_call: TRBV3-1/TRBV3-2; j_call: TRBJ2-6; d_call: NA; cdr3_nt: TGTGCCAGCAGCCAATCACATAGCTCTGGGGCCAACGTCCTGACTTTC; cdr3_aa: CASSQSHSSGANVLTF
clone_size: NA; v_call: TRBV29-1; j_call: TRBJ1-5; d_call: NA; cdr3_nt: TGCAGCGCCCGGACAGGCAATCAGCCCCAGCATTTT; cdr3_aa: CSARTGNQPQHF
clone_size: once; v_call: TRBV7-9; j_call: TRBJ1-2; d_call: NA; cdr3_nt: TGTGCCAGCAGCCGCAGACACTCGACGGAAAACTATGGCTACACCTTC; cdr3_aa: CASSRRHSTENYGYTF
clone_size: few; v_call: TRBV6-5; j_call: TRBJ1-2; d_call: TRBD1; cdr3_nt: TGTGCCAGCAGTTCCCAACAGGGGGCGGCCGGGGGCTACACCTTC; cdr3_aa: CASSSQQGAAGGYTF
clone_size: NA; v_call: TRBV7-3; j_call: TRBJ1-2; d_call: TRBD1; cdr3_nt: TGTGCCAGCAGCTTAGGTTTACAGGGGTCGGGTGGCTACACCTTC; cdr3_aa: CASSLGLQGSGGYTF
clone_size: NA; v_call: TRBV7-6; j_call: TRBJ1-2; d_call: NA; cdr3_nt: TGTGCCAGCAGCTTACAGCAGGACCGCGGCTACACCTTC; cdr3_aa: CASSLQQDRGYTF
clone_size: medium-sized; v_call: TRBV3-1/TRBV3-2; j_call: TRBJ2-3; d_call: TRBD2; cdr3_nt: TGTGCCAGCACGGGGACTAGCGGGATCGCAGATACGCAGTATTTT; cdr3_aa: CASTGTSGIADTQYF
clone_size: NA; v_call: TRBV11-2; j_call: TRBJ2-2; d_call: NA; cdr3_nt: TGTGCCAGCAGCAAGGACCTGACCGGGGAGCTGTTTTTT; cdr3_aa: CASSKDLTGELFF
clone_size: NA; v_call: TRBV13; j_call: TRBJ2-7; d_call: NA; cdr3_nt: TGTGCCAGCAGCTTTGGCCACTTTTACGAGCAGTACTTC; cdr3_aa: CASSFGHFYEQYF
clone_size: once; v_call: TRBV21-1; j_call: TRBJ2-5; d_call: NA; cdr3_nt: TGTGCCAGCAGCAACACTGGGTTTGGGCAGAATGAAATACAAGAGACCCAGTACTTC; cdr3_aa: CASSNTGFGQNEIQETQYF
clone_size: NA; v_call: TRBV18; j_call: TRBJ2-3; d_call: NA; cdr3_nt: TGTGCCAGCTCACCACCAGGAACAGATACGCAGTATTTT; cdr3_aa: CASSPPGTDTQYF
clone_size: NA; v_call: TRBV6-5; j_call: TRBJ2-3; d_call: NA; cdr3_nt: TGTGCCAGGGGCCCCAGCTCCGATACGCAGTATTTT; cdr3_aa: CARGPSSDTQYF
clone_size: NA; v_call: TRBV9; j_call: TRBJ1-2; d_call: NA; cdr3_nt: TGTGCCAGCAGCGTAGAACCATCGGGCCCGAACTATGGCTACACCTTC; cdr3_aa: CASSVEPSGPNYGYTF
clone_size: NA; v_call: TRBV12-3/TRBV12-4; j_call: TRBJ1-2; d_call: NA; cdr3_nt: TGTGCCAGCAGTTTTGGGGGGGGCCATGGCTACACCTTC; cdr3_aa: CASSFGGGHGYTF
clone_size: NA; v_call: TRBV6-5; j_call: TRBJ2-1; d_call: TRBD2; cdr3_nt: TGTGCCAGCCATAGCGGGGGGACCTACAATGAGCAGTTCTTC; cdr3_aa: CASHSGGTYNEQFF
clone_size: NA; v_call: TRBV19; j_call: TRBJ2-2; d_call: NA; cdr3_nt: TGTGCCAGTAGAATCGGGGGCAACACCGGGGAGCTGTTTTTT; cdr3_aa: CASRIGGNTGELFF
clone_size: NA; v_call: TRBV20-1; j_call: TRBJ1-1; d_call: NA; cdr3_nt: TGCAGTGCTAGTTGGGTGAACACTGAAGCTTTCTTT; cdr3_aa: CSASWVNTEAFF
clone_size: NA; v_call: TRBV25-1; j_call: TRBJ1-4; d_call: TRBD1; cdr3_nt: TGTGCCAGCAGTGATGCGGGGACAGGGGCAGCTAATGAAAAACTGTTTTTT; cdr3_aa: CASSDAGTGAANEKLFF
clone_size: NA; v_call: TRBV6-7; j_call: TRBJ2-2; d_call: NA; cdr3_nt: TGTGCCAGCAGGGGGACACCCGCCACCGGGGAGCTGTTTTTT; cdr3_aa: CASRGTPATGELFF
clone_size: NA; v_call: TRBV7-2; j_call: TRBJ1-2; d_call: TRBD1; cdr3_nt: TGTGCCAGCAGCTTAATAAGGCGGACAGGGGGCCGCTATGGCTACACCTTC; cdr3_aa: CASSLIRRTGGRYGYTF
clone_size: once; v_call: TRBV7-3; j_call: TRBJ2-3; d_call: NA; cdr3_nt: TGTGCCAGCAGCTTAAGAGACAGGCGAGCTAGCACAGATACGCAGTATTTT; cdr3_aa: CASSLRDRRASTDTQYF
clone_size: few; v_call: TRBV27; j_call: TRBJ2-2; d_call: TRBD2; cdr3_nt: TGTGCCAGCAGTTTAGGGCTAGCGGGGGGTAGAACGAACACCGGGGAGCTGTTTTTT; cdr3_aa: CASSLGLAGGRTNTGELFF
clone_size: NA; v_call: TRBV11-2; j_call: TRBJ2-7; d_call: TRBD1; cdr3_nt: TGTGCCAGCAGCTTAGGGGGGTGGGAGGACAGGGCCTCCGAGCAGTACTTC; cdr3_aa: CASSLGGWEDRASEQYF
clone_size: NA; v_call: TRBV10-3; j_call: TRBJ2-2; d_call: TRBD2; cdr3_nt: TGTGCCATCAGTTCAATTAGCGGGAGGGCCGAAACCGGGGAGCTGTTTTTT; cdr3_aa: CAISSISGRAETGELFF
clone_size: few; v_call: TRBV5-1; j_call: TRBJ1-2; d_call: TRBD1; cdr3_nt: TGCGCCAGCAGACTTGGGGACAGGGTTGCTGGCTACACCTTC; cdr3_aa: CASRLGDRVAGYTF
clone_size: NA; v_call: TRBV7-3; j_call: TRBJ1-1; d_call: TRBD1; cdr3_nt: TGTGCCAGCAGAAACGGACAGGGGGACACTGAAGCTTTCTTT; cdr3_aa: CASRNGQGDTEAFF
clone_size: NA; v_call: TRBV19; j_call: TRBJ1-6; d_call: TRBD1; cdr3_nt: TGTGCCAGTAGTATAGCGTGGGACAGCCTACGCCGATCACCCCTCCACTTT; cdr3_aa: CASSIAWDSLRRSPLHF
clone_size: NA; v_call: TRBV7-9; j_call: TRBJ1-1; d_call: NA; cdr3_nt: TGTGCCAGCAGCTACACCGGTGGTACCACTGAAGCTTTCTTT; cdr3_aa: CASSYTGGTTEAFF
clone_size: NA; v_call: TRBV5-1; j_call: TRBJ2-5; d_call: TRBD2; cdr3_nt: TGCGCCAGCAGCCCCACCCTTGGCGGGGGGGCTGAGACCCAGTACTTC; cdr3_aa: CASSPTLGGGAETQYF
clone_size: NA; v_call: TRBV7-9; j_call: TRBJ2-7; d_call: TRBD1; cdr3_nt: TGTGCCAGCAGCCTTAACGCCGGGACAGGGAACGAGCAGTACTTC; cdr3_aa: CASSLNAGTGNEQYF
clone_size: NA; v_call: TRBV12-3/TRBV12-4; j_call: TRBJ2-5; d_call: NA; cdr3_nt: TGTGCCAGCAGAAACAGGGAGGTGGAGACCCAGTACTTC; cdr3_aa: CASRNREVETQYF
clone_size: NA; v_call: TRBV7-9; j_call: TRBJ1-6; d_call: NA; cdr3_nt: TGTGCCAGCATCGAGACGGCAAATTCACCCCTCCACTTT; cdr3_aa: CASIETANSPLHF
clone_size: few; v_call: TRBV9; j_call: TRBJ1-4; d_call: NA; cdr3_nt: TGTGCCAGCAGCGTAGATCGACAGAGAAATGAAAAACTGTTTTTT; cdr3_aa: CASSVDRQRNEKLFF
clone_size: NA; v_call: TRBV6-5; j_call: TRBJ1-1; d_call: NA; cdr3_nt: TGTGCCAGCAGGGCCGGGGCCGGGGATTTGTCTGAAGCTTTCTTT; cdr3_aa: CASRAGAGDLSEAFF
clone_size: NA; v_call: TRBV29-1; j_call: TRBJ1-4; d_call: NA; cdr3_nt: TGCAGCGTTGGGAGAACAGGGATAAAGAATGAAAAACTGTTTTTT; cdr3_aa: CSVGRTGIKNEKLFF
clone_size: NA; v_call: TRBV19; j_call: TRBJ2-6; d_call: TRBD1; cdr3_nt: TGTGCCAGTAGTTCCGGACAGGTCATCTCTGGGGCCAACGTCCTGACTTTC; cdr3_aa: CASSSGQVISGANVLTF
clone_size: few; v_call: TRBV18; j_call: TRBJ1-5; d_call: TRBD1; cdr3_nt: TGTGCCAGCTCACAGACAGGGGCCCCCAATCAGCCCCAGCATTTT; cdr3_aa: CASSQTGAPNQPQHF
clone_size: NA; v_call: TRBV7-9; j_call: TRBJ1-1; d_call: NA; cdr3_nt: TGTGCCAGCAGACAGAGGGTGGGGACTGAAGCTTTCTTT; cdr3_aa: CASRQRVGTEAFF
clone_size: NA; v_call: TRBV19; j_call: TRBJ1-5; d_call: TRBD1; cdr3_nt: TGTGCCAGTAGTATGCAGGGGGCGCTAGATCAGCCCCAGCATTTT; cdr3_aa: CASSMQGALDQPQHF
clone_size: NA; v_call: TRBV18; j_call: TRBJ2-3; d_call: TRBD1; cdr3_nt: TGTGCCAGCTCACAGGGGGCTCGAGATACGCAGTATTTT; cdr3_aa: CASSQGARDTQYF
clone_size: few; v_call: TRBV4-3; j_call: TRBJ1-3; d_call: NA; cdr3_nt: TGCGCCAGCAGCCAAACGGGGGGCCCCATATATTTT; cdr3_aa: CASSQTGGPIYF
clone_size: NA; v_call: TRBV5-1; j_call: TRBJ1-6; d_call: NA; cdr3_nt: TGCGCCAGCAGCTCGCCTGACAGTAATTCACCCCTCCACTTT; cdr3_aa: CASSSPDSNSPLHF
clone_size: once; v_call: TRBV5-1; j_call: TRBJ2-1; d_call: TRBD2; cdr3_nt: TGCGCCAGCAGCTGGGGTAGCGGGAGAGGCGAGCAGTTCTTC; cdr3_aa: CASSWGSGRGEQFF
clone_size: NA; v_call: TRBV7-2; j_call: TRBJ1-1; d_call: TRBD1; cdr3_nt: TGTGCCAGCAGCCTAACCGGGACAGGGAACGCTTTCTTT; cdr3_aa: CASSLTGTGNAFF
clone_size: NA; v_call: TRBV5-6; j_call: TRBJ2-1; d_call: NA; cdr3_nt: TGTGCCAGCAGCTTACAGGAGGTTTCCTACAATGAGCAGTTCTTC; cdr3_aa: CASSLQEVSYNEQFF
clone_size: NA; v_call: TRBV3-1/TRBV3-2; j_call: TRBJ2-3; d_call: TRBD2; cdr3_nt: TGTGCCAGCACCCGGGGGGGCACAGATACGCAGTATTTT; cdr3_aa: CASTRGGTDTQYF
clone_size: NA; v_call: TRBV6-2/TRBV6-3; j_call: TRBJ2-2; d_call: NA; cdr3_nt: TGTGCCAGCAGTTACTCGAGCTCTGGGCTAGTGGGGCCCGGGGAGCTGTTTTTT; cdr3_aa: CASSYSSSGLVGPGELFF
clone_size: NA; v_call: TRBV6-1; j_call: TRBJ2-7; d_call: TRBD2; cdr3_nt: TGTGCCAGCAGTGGGAAGGGACTAGCGACCTCCTACGAGCAGTACTTC; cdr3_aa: CASSGKGLATSYEQYF
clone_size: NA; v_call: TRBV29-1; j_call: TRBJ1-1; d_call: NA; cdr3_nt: TGCAGCGCCGAACAGGGTTGGCCTTATATGAACACTGAAGCTTTCTTT; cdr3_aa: CSAEQGWPYMNTEAFF